The entry below describes one T cell receptor (beta chain). The antigen remains unidentified. The sample belongs to a study of beta chain features in type 1 diabetes. This CDR3 region has 12 residues. The ends were cut back, 1 base at V and 5 bases at J, with 5 bases in the middle. CDR1 and CDR2 from the germline V gene are SGHDN and FVKESK. Broader study findings: In all four CD4+ subsets, TCRB CDR3 length was significantly, moderately reduced in type 1 diabetes.

The whole isolated RNA underwent reverse transcription, so sequencing captured expressed TCRB transcripts. Sequencing used immunoSEQ multiplex PCR; TCRdb keeps in-frame clones, though not all of them. The repertoire holds over 500,000 clones, with 15% to 18% as singletons. Source material: naive CD4+ T cells from blood. V gene TRBV14 combines with J gene TRBJ2-5; D not certain. The clonotype was recovered from a man younger than 35 in good health. CDR3 region: CASSQGFETQYF. The CDR3 DNA sequence: TGTGCCAGCAGCCAAGGTTTTGAGACCCAGTACTTC.